Below are 19 T cell receptor beta chains sequenced from a single sample in a study of tumour-infiltrating T cells in Burkitt lymphoma. The method was immunoSEQ multiplex PCR; TCRdb's version includes in-frame clones alone and lacks a portion of them. This table holds roughly 13,000 clones, roughly 80% found once. Source material: tumor tissue. The receptor source for this set is a human donor with diffuse large B-cell lymphoma.

J is TRBJ1-1 and V is TRBV10-3; maybe TRBD1 (6 bases). The CDR3 is 12 residues long. The germline V and J ends were trimmed by 6 bases and 4 bases, with 9 bases remaining between them. The germline gives CDR1 ENHRY, CDR2 SYGVKD. CDR3 DNA sequence: TGTGCCATCAGGCAACAGGGCACTGAAGCTTTCTTT. Its translation: CAIRQQGTEAFF.

The chain uses TRBV5-1 and TRBJ2-3, with 8 bases lining up with TRBD2. V trimming: 4 bases; J trimming: 2 bases; junction bases outside the gene matches: 9. The CDR3 has 16 residues. CDR1 SGHRS and CDR2 YFSETQ come from the germline V gene. The CDR3 sequence: CASSPDLAGITDTQYF. In nucleotides, the CDR3 is TGCGCCAGCAGCCCCGACTTAGCGGGAATCACAGATACGCAGTATTTT.

The V and J genes are TRBV5-4 and TRBJ2-5; 9 bases map to TRBD1. The V gene end was trimmed by 0 bases and the J gene end by 5 bases; junction bases not matched to a gene: 8. The CDR3 is 16 amino acids. Germline V gene lookup returns CDR1 SGHNT and CDR2 YYREEE (reference sequence). CDR3 in amino acids: CASSLVIGTGWETQYF. The CDR3 nucleotides are TGTGCCAGCAGCTTGGTCATCGGGACAGGGTGGGAGACCCAGTACTTC.

V and J are TRBV7-9 and TRBJ2-5, with D possibly being TRBD2 (6 bases). This CDR3 has 15 amino acids. V gave up 4 bases and J gave up 3 bases, with 15 bases separating them. CDR1 SEHNR and CDR2 FQNEAQ come from the germline V gene (reference sequence). As DNA, the CDR3 is TGTGCCAGCAGCTACCCCCGGGCTAGCGAAGAGACCCAGTACTTC. Amino acid sequence: CASSYPRASEETQYF.

The chain combines TRBV7-8 with TRBJ2-5, with 7 bases fitting TRBD1. Germline V gives CDR1 SGHVS, CDR2 FQNEAQ. The CDR3 spans 18 residues. V lost 1 base and J lost 1; bases outside the gene matches: 12. CDR3 sequence: CASSLGLLASGGQETQYF. The CDR3 DNA follows: TGTGCCAGCAGCTTAGGACTTTTAGCCTCAGGGGGCCAAGAGACCCAGTACTTC.

The chain has TRBV2 and TRBJ1-5, with D possibly matching TRBD1 (6 bases). This CDR3 is built from 13 residues. V gave up 6 bases and J gave up 7 bases, with 13 bases separating them. Germline CDR1 is SNHLY and CDR2 is FYNNEI. CDR3 bases: TGTGCCAGCAGCATGACAGGAGGACAGCCCCAGCATTTT. Its translation is CASSMTGGQPQHF. The full variable domain, its missing parts supplied by reference TRBV2 and TRBJ1-5, is EPEVTQTPSHQVTQMGQEVILRCVPISNHLYFYWYRQILGQKVEFLVSFYNNEISEKSEIFDDQFSVERPDGSNFTLKIRSTKLEDSAMYFCASSMTGGQPQHFGDGTRLSIL.

This chain joins TRBV6-5 and TRBJ2-7; perhaps TRBD2 as D (5 bases). V was trimmed by 4 bases and J by 6 bases, leaving 7 bases between them. CDR3 size: 11 residues. Germline-derived CDR1 and CDR2 are MNHEY and SVGAGI. CDR3 bases: TGTGCCAGCAGTTTCCGGGGCGAGCAGTACTTC. Translation: CASSFRGEQYF.

Concerning this clone: The sample has other DNA sequences that encode this CDR3 too. The CDR3 is CSVGGQNYGYTF. The CDR3 DNA reads as TGCAGCGTTGGGGGACAGAATTATGGCTACACCTTC. The chain uses TRBV29-1 and TRBJ1-2; 7 nucleotides align to TRBD1. V gave up 4 bases and J gave up 5 bases; unmatched junction bases: 4. The CDR3 has 12 residues. Germline V gene lookup returns CDR1 SQVTM and CDR2 ANQGSEA.

This clone is a singleton in its sample. The gene calls are TRBV12-5 and TRBJ2-1, with TRBD1 identical over 8 bases. The length of the CDR3 is 13 residues. After removal of 7 bases from V and 8 bases from J, the junction contained 7 bases not matched to a gene. CDR1 is LGHNT and CDR2 is FRNRAP in the germline V gene. Here the CDR3 DNA reads TGTGCTAGTGCCGACAGGGGCAGAGATGAGCAGTTCTTC. This encodes CASADRGRDEQFF.

The table lists this clone with a count of one. V gene TRBV13 combines with J gene TRBJ2-5, with D tentatively TRBD1 (6 bases). V lost 2 bases to trimming and J lost 4 bases, with 17 bases between them. Per germline, CDR1 PRHDT and CDR2 FYEKMQ (reference sequence). This CDR3 has 16 amino acids. The CDR3 DNA sequence: TGTGCCAGCAGCTTATTCTCAGGGGAAAATCGAGAGACCCAGTACTTC. Protein product: CASSLFSGENRETQYF.

A remark on this clone: This sample includes further DNA sequences coding for the same CDR3. The CDR3 DNA reads as TGCGCCAGCCAGCAGCGGAGAGGAAACACTGAAGCTTTCTTT. It encodes CASQQRRGNTEAFF. The gene calls are TRBV5-1 and TRBJ1-1; D gene uncertain. With 7 bases removed from V and 2 bases from J, the gap between germline ends came to 15 bases. The CDR3 is 14 residues long. Germline V lookup: CDR1 SGHRS, CDR2 YFSETQ.

The CDR3 nucleotides are TGTGCCAGCAGTGAATACGGGGCGGGCTATGGCTACACCTTC. Translated, it gives CASSEYGAGYGYTF. This chain uses TRBV25-1 with TRBJ1-2, with a weak D call TRBD1 (5 bases). The V and J ends lost 0 bases and 4 bases respectively, with 9 bases between them. CDR1 and CDR2 (germline): MGHDK, SYGVNS. CDR3 length: 14 residues.

This sequence joins TRBV6-5 and TRBJ1-5; D gene uncertain. Trimming removed 0 bases at V and 7 bases at J, with 7 bases between. Germline CDR1 and CDR2: MNHEY and SVGAGI. This CDR3 has 13 amino acids. CDR3 sequence: CASSYSPEQPQHF. CDR3 bases: TGTGCCAGCAGTTACTCCCCCGAGCAGCCCCAGCATTTT.

The CDR3 loop reads CASSLGTPGVPEAFF. CDR3 DNA sequence: TGTGCCAGCAGTTTGGGGACCCCCGGCGTCCCTGAAGCTTTCTTT. This chain links TRBV27 with TRBJ1-1; TRBD1 might be the D (5 bases). Germline loops: CDR1 MNHEY, CDR2 SMNVEV (reference sequence). V lost 3 bases and J lost 6, with 17 bases in between. The CDR3 sequence is 15 residues long.

This chain joins TRBV7-2 and TRBJ2-5; D could derive from TRBD1 or TRBD2 (5 bases each). Germline V gene lookup returns CDR1 SGHTA and CDR2 FQGNSA. Deletions cut 5 bases from V and 5 bases from J, with 18 bases between. The CDR3 loop spans 15 amino acids. CDR3 amino acids: CASSPTGSWGETQYF. CDR3 in DNA: TGTGCCAGCAGCCCGACGGGCAGCTGGGGGGAGACCCAGTACTTC.

This clone was detected only a few times. The chain uses TRBV5-1 and TRBJ2-3; 13 bases map to TRBD2. V lost 2 bases, J lost 2 bases, and 8 bases stayed unmatched. Germline lookup yields CDR1 SGHRS and CDR2 YFSETQ. This CDR3 has 18 amino acids. The CDR3 loop reads CASSLGGTSGIYTDTQYF. The CDR3 DNA reads TGCGCCAGCAGCTTAGGGGGGACTAGCGGGATCTACACAGATACGCAGTATTTT.

Only a few counts were recorded for this clone. The chain recombines TRBV6-5 with TRBJ1-2, with 11 bases identical to TRBD1. CDR3 length equals 14 residues. Trimming at V came to 6 bases and at J to 7 bases, leaving 7 bases not matched to a gene. CDR1 is MNHEY, CDR2 SVGAGI, per germline. CDR3 sequence (DNA): TGTGCCAGCAGCCAGGGACAGGGGGTCGGTGGCTACACCTTC. Translation: CASSQGQGVGGYTF.

This chain uses TRBV4-2 with TRBJ2-2; 9 bases are a match to TRBD2. This CDR3 is 16 amino acids long. Germline V CDR1 and CDR2: LGHNA, YNFKEQ. J was trimmed by 5 bases and V by 1 base; bases with no gene match: 5. The CDR3 nucleotides read TGTGCCAGCAGCCAAGCTGCTAGCGGGGAAACCGGGGAGCTGTTTTTT. It translates to CASSQAASGETGELFF.

The V gene is TRBV6-1, the J gene TRBJ1-2, with D possibly matching TRBD1 (6 bases). V was shortened by 8 bases and J by 6 bases, with 19 bases between the two germline ends. The CDR3 is made up of 14 amino acids. CDR1 is MNHNS, CDR2 SASEGT, per germline. The CDR3 loop is CASSYGGGEDGYTF. The CDR3 DNA follows: TGTGCCAGCTCCTACGGGGGGGGCGAGGATGGCTACACCTTC.